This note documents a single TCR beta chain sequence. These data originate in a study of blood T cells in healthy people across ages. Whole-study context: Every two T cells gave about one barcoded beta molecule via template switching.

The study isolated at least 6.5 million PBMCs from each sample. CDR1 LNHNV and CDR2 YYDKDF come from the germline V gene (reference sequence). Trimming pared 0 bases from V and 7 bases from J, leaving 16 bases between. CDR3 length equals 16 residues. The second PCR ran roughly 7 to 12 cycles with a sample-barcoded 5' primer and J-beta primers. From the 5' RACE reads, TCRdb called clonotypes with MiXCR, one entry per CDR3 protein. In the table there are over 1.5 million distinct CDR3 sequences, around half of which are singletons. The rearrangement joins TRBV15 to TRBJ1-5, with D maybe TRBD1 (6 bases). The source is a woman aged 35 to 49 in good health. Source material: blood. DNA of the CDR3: TGTGCCACCAGCAGAGAAACAGGGTTGGTTTTCCAGCCCCAGCATTTT. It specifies CATSRETGLVFQPQHF.